The 29 T cell receptor beta chains below come from one sample, sequenced in a study of regulatory T cells in long-lasting Graves disease. Arm-PCR of CDR3 regions and iRepertoire HTBI primers were used to build TCR beta libraries. TCRdb processed the multiplex PCR reads anew with MiXCR; each CDR3 protein has one entry. The table lists hundreds of thousands of distinct CDR3 sequences, roughly 15% of them singletons. Time point: newly diagnosed GD, antithyroid drugs for less than 3 months. PBMCs provided the RNA from which the TCR library was made. These data also formed part of another study, on T cells in Graves' hyperthyroidism and ophthalmopathy.

The sample here was peripheral blood mononuclear cells (PBMCs), taken at new diagnosis, from a patient treated with antithyroid drugs. These receptors were collected from a young woman with Graves disease.

This clonotype was seen many times. The chain has TRBV28 and TRBJ1-6, with 7 bases that match TRBD1. This CDR3 comprises 15 residues. The germline CDR1 and CDR2 sequences are MDHEN and SYDVKM. Losses at the gene ends were 2 bases for V and 8 bases for J; bases not matched to a gene: 6. The CDR3 DNA reads as TGTGCCAGCAGTTTACGGACAGGTGGTGATTCACCCCTCCACTTT. It specifies CASSLRTGGDSPLHF. Drawing the rest from reference TRBV28 and TRBJ1-6, the complete variable domain is DVKVTQSSRYLVKRTGEKVFLECVQDMDHENMFWYRQDPGLGLRLIYFSYDVKMKEKGDIPEGYSVSREKKERFSLILESASTNQTSMYLCASSLRTGGDSPLHFGNGTRLTVT.

The chain employs TRBV29-1 and TRBJ2-1; D might be TRBD2 (5 bases). CDR1 is SQVTM, CDR2 ANQGSEA, per germline. Between the trimmed V and J ends, which lost 7 bases and 5 bases, there was a span of 21 bases. The CDR3 is 15 residues long. The CDR3 DNA reads TGCAGCGCCCTGCCTTTGACGGGAAAAAACAATGAGCAGTTCTTC. It is translated as CSALPLTGKNNEQFF.

This clonotype was recorded at least ten times. V usage is TRBV3-1 and J usage is TRBJ2-1; D is ambiguous. The CDR3 totals 11 residues. Germline V gene data show CDR1 as LGHDT and CDR2 as YNNKEL (reference sequence). V lost 1 base, J lost 9 bases, and 4 bases lay in between. CDR3 loop: CASSQAVEQFF. The CDR3, as DNA: TGTGCCAGCAGCCAAGCGGTTGAGCAGTTCTTC.

In its sample, this clonotype was seen a few times. The chain is built from TRBV7-6 and TRBJ2-3; D remains ambiguous. Trimming shortened V by 5 bases and J by 1 base, and 7 bases separated the two germline ends. CDR3 length: 13 residues. Germline V gene sequence: CDR1 SGHVS, CDR2 FNYEAQ. CDR3: CASSGDRTDTQYF. The CDR3 nucleotides read TGTGCCAGCAGCGGAGACCGCACAGATACGCAGTATTTT.

The chain employs TRBV27 and TRBJ2-7; D is undetermined. V was clipped by 7 bases and J by 2 bases, with 9 bases between them. The CDR3 is made up of 12 amino acids. CDR1 is MNHEY and CDR2 is SMNVEV in the germline V gene (reference sequence). CDR3 coding DNA: TGTGCCAGCATGGGTATGACCTACGAGCAGTACTTC. Translation gives CASMGMTYEQYF.

This clonotype was seen a handful of times. The rearrangement uses TRBV7-9 and TRBJ1-5, with no clear D. Germline assignment: CDR1 SEHNR and CDR2 FQNEAQ (reference sequence). V was cut by 6 bases and J by 5 bases, with 14 bases left in between. The CDR3 is 14 residues long. CDR3 in DNA: TGTGCCAGCAGTCACTATACCAGTGATCAGCCCCAGCATTTT. Translated: CASSHYTSDQPQHF.

This clonotype has a handful of counts. V gene TRBV25-1 combines with J gene TRBJ1-1; 9 bases map to TRBD1. The CDR3 has 15 amino acids. Germline V gene data show CDR1 as MGHDK and CDR2 as SYGVNS. Unmatched junction bases numbered 4, after V lost 2 bases and J lost 3 bases. As DNA, the CDR3 is TGTGCCAGCAGTGAACCGGGACAGGGTCACACTGAAGCTTTCTTT. It codes for CASSEPGQGHTEAFF.

The chain joins TRBV6-5 to TRBJ2-4, with 7 bases fitting TRBD2. The CDR3 is made up of 16 amino acids. V shed 0 bases and J 0 bases; nucleotides not matched to a gene: 2. Germline V gene sequence: CDR1 MNHEY, CDR2 SVGAGI. The CDR3, as DNA: TGTGCCAGCAGTTACTCGGGAGGGCTAGCCAAAAACATTCAGTACTTC. Protein sequence: CASSYSGGLAKNIQYF.

This clonotype has at least ten counts. The V call is TRBV20-1, the J call TRBJ1-4; unclear D gene. V was pared by 5 bases and J by 8 bases, with 21 bases between. Germline CDR1 reads DFQATT; CDR2 reads SNEGSKA (reference sequence). CDR3 length: 15 amino acids. The CDR3 sequence: CSAGGGLLGGEKLFF. In DNA, the CDR3 is TGCAGTGCTGGCGGTGGGCTCCTCGGTGGGGAAAAACTGTTTTTT.

This clonotype was counted only a few times. J is TRBJ1-6 and V is TRBV7-2; no clear D. Trimming removed 4 bases from V and 7 bases from J, with 14 bases in between. The germline CDR1 and CDR2 sequences are SGHTA and FQGNSA. The CDR3 contains 15 residues. CDR3 loop: CASSSLARMNSPLHF. The CDR3 coding sequence is TGTGCCAGCAGCTCCTTAGCTAGGATGAATTCACCCCTCCACTTT. Full variable domain (outside the CDR3, taken from reference TRBV7-2 and TRBJ1-6): GAGVSQSPSNKVTEKGKDVELRCDPISGHTALYWYRQSLGQGLEFLIYFQGNSAPDKSGLPSDRFSAERTGGSVSTLTIQRTQQEDSAVYLCASSSLARMNSPLHFGNGTRLTVT.

V usage is TRBV7-9 and J usage is TRBJ2-5, with TRBD2 matching 7 bases. The CDR3 covers 14 residues. The V gene end was trimmed by 2 bases and the J gene end by 5 bases; junction bases not matched to a gene: 5. Germline assignment: CDR1 SEHNR and CDR2 FQNEAQ (reference sequence). As DNA, the CDR3 is TGTGCCAGCAGCTTATGGGAGGGCGGGGAGACCCAGTACTTC. Encoded protein: CASSLWEGGETQYF.

This clonotype was recorded at least ten times. This chain joins TRBV28 and TRBJ2-3, with D perhaps TRBD2 (5 bases). Germline values: CDR1 MDHEN, CDR2 SYDVKM. The V gene lost 4 bases and the J gene lost 2 bases, with 22 bases spanning the gap. This CDR3 spans 18 amino acids. The CDR3 loop reads CASSSDWITTYNTDTQYF. The CDR3 DNA reads as TGTGCCAGCAGTTCGGACTGGATAACAACCTACAACACAGATACGCAGTATTTT.

This clonotype was found many times. The chain couples TRBV12-3 or TRBV12-4 to TRBJ2-5, with TRBD1 identical over 7 bases. V shed 9 bases, J shed 1 base, and the junction held 14 bases outside the gene matches. The CDR3 has 16 residues. CDR3 region: CASQPRTGPIQETQYF. The CDR3 region has the DNA TGTGCCAGTCAGCCCAGGACAGGACCGATCCAAGAGACCCAGTACTTC.

This chain connects TRBV6-1 to TRBJ1-3; D call uncertain. Trimming removed 7 bases from V and 0 bases from J, with 7 bases in between. The V gene's germline CDR1 is MNHNS and CDR2 SASEGT. The CDR3 contains 13 residues. The CDR3 coding sequence is TGTGCCAGCATAAGGAGCTCTGGAAACACCATATATTTT. It yields the protein CASIRSSGNTIYF.

This clonotype has ten or more counts. This sequence joins TRBV12-3 or TRBV12-4 and TRBJ2-5; unclear D gene. The CDR3 loop spans 12 amino acids. The ends were cut back, 6 bases at V and 4 bases at J, with 9 bases in the middle. In DNA form, the CDR3 reads TGTGCCAGCAGCCCACCTAGAGAGACCCAGTACTTC. Translating it yields CASSPPRETQYF.

Remarks on this clonotype: Germline is not matched at one junction end, which may reflect a read error. The CDR3 loop reads CASAPLPIAGGSYNEQFF. As DNA, the CDR3 is TGTGCCAGCGCACCTCTGCCTATTGCGGGGGGCTCCTACAATGAGCAGTTCTTC. The genes are TRBV18 and TRBJ2-1, with TRBD2 matching over 8 bases. This CDR3 is 18 amino acids long. CDR1 is KGHSH, CDR2 LQKENI, per germline.

In this sample, this clonotype turned up many times. The rearrangement links TRBV29-1 to TRBJ1-2, with 8 bases aligning to TRBD1. Germline CDR1 and CDR2: SQVTM and ANQGSEA. There are 13 residues in the CDR3. J lost 2 bases, V lost 6 bases, and 5 bases had no gene match. CDR3 sequence (DNA): TGCAGCGTGGGGACAGGATACAACTATGGCTACACCTTC. This codes for CSVGTGYNYGYTF.

V and J are TRBV6-2 or TRBV6-3 and TRBJ2-2; D remains ambiguous. V was pared by 2 bases and J by 4 bases, with 17 bases between. The germline CDR1 and CDR2 sequences are MNHEY and SVGEGT. This CDR3 has 17 residues. CDR3 in amino acids: CASSYEEQEMRTGELFF. The DNA for the CDR3 is TGTGCCAGCAGTTACGAGGAGCAAGAGATGCGCACCGGGGAGCTGTTTTTT.

This clonotype has ten or more counts. The V call is TRBV7-9, the J call TRBJ1-1; D gene ambiguous. Between the trimmed V and J ends, which lost 4 bases and 4 bases, there was a span of 4 bases. Germline CDR1 reads SEHNR; CDR2 reads FQNEAQ (reference sequence). This CDR3 has 11 amino acids. CDR3 protein: CASSSSTEAFF. CDR3 bases: TGTGCCAGCAGCTCCTCCACTGAAGCTTTCTTT. Using reference TRBV7-9 and TRBJ1-1 for the parts outside the CDR3, the full variable domain is DTGVSQNPRHKITKRGQNVTFRCDPISEHNRLYWYRQTLGQGPEFLTYFQNEAQLEKSRLLSDRFSAERPKGSFSTLEIQRTEQGDSAMYLCASSSSTEAFFGQGTRLTVV.

This clonotype was counted only a few times. The V and J genes are TRBV12-3 or TRBV12-4 and TRBJ2-6; 9 nucleotides line up with TRBD1. The CDR3 extends over 17 amino acids. With V trimmed by 6 bases and J by 0 bases, 6 bases remained unmatched. CDR3 coding DNA: TGTGCCAGCAGCTGGGACAGGGCGAGCTCTGGGGCCAACGTCCTGACTTTC. Translating gives CASSWDRASSGANVLTF.

The gene calls are TRBV5-6 and TRBJ1-1; possible D gene TRBD1, 6 bases. Germline loops: CDR1 SGHDT, CDR2 YYEEEE. The CDR3 is 13 residues long. Trimming cost V 0 bases and J 5 bases, with 8 bases left between them. As DNA, the CDR3 is TGTGCCAGCAGCTTGGTACAGGGAACTGAAGCTTTCTTT. It yields the protein CASSLVQGTEAFF. The variable domain in full, completed from reference TRBV5-6 and TRBJ1-1, reads DAGVTQSPTHLIKTRGQQVTLRCSPKSGHDTVSWYQQALGQGPQFIFQYYEEEERQRGNFPDRFSGHQFPNYSSELNVNALLLGDSALYLCASSLVQGTEAFFGQGTRLTVV.

As regards this clonotype: This may stem from a read error, because a much larger clone lies one nucleotide away. The chain is built from TRBV20-1 and TRBJ2-2; D is unresolved. V lost 6 bases and J 5 bases, leaving 13 bases between the germline ends. Germline V CDR1 and CDR2: DFQATT, SNEGSKA (reference sequence). The length of the CDR3 is 13 residues. CDR3 DNA: TGCAGTGCCCTGCACAAGGGAACCGGGGAGCTGTTTTTT. Amino acid sequence: CSALHKGTGELFF.

This clonotype occurred many times. The rearrangement joins TRBV28 to TRBJ1-5; TRBD1 matches at 10 bases. The length of the CDR3 is 15 residues. V shed 7 bases and J 4 bases; nucleotides not matched to a gene: 7. The germline CDR1 and CDR2 sequences are MDHEN and SYDVKM. CDR3 sequence reads: CASTSDRGANQPQHF. In DNA form, the CDR3 reads TGTGCCAGCACTTCGGACAGGGGGGCAAATCAGCCCCAGCATTTT.

At least ten counts were recorded for this clonotype. J is TRBJ1-2 and V is TRBV28; D is unresolved. Per germline, CDR1 MDHEN and CDR2 SYDVKM. V was cut by 6 bases and J by 7 bases, with 12 bases left in between. The CDR3 spans 12 residues. The CDR3 loop reads CASRQHPLGYTF. In DNA, the CDR3 is TGTGCCAGCAGACAACACCCCCTTGGCTACACCTTC.

The CDR3 DNA follows: TGCGCCAGCAGCTGGGGACAGGCAACTAATGAAAAACTGTTTTTT. This gives the protein CASSWGQATNEKLFF. V gene TRBV5-1 combines with J gene TRBJ1-4, with TRBD1 matching 8 bases. After removal of 3 bases from V and 0 bases from J, the junction contained 1 base not matched to a gene. The CDR3 totals 15 residues. Looked up from germline, CDR1 is SGHRS and CDR2 is YFSETQ.

This clonotype occurred many times. The V call is TRBV20-1, the J call TRBJ1-1; unclear D gene. There are 13 residues in the CDR3. Trimming pared 3 bases from V and 1 base from J, leaving 9 bases between. The V gene's germline CDR1 is DFQATT and CDR2 SNEGSKA (reference sequence). CDR3 loop: CSARGAWNTEAFF. Here the CDR3 DNA reads TGCAGTGCTAGGGGCGCGTGGAACACTGAAGCTTTCTTT.

The table lists this clonotype with many counts. This chain links TRBV12-3 or TRBV12-4 with TRBJ2-1; 10 bases agree with TRBD2. The junction had 3 bases not matched to a gene; V was cut back by 2 bases and J by 5 bases. The CDR3 consists of 15 residues. This CDR3 is CASSLLGTSDNEQFF. CDR3 in DNA: TGTGCCAGCAGTTTACTCGGGACTAGCGACAATGAGCAGTTCTTC.

The genes are TRBV9 and TRBJ2-3, with 8 nucleotides matching TRBD1. From germline, CDR1 is SGDLS and CDR2 YYNGEE. CDR3 length equals 17 residues. Germline trimming cut 0 bases from V and 1 base from J; bases unmatched to any gene: 7. The CDR3 DNA follows: TGTGCCAGCAGCGTAGGGACAGGGAGAGTTGGCACAGATACGCAGTATTTT. This encodes CASSVGTGRVGTDTQYF.

The V call is TRBV27, the J call TRBJ2-1, with 7 nucleotides matching TRBD1. J gave up 8 bases and V 6 bases, and 7 bases lay outside the gene matches. Germline values: CDR1 MNHEY, CDR2 SMNVEV (reference sequence). CDR3 length: 13 residues. The CDR3 sequence is CASSLTQGHEQFF. In DNA, the CDR3 is TGTGCCAGCAGCCTCACACAGGGGCATGAGCAGTTCTTC.